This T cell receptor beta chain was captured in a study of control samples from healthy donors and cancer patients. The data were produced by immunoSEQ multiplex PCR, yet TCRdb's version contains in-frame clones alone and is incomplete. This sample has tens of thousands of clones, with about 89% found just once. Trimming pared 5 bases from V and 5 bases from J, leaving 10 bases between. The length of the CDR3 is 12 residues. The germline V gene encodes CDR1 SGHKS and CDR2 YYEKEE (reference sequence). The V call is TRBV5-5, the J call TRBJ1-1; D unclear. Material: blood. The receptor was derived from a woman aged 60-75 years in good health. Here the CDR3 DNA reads TGTGCCAGCAGTAGACCGATGACTGAAGCTTTCTTT. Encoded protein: CASSRPMTEAFF.